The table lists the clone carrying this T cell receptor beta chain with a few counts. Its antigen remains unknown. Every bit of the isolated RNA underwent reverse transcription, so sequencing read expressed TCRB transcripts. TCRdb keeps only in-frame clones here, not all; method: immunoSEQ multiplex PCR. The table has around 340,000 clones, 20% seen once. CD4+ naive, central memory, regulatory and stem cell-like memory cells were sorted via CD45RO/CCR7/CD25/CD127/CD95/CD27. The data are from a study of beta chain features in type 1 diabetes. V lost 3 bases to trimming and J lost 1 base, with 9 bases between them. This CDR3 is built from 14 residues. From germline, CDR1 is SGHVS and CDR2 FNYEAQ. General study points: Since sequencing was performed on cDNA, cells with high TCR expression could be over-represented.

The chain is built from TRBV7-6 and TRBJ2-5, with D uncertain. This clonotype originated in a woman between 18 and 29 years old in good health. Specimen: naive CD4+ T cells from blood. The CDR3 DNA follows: TGTGCCAGCAGCTTGACGGAGATCCAAGAGACCCAGTACTTC. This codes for CASSLTEIQETQYF.